This TCR beta chain stems from a study of cytomegalovirus exposure and HLA in healthy donors. Study-level findings and limits: A later analysis reportedly found that, within productive TCRs, an Asian-associated ancestry cluster had fewer N-insertions than the mean observed across the roughly 730 donors. Links to common viral pathogens appeared, in a later analysis, for several of the most significant clusters. A classifier reportedly called cytomegalovirus status with high sensitivity and specificity.

Primers: 60 Vbeta forward and 13 Jbeta reverse. The authors' processing: Unique TCR beta chains numbered 80 million to 95 million in a later analysis, with roughly 11 million shared. Using immunoSEQ multiplex PCR, the repertoire was profiled, and TCRdb retains in-frame clones only, with some absent. V and J calls and clone size are given by that table; D and trimming were obtained from the DNA. The sample shows under 95,000 clones, about 75% of them seen only once. J was trimmed by 5 bases and V by 4 bases; bases with no gene match: 18. CDR3 size: 18 residues. Looked up from germline, CDR1 is WNHNN and CDR2 is SYGVQD (reference sequence). This clone was seen a few times. Its specificity is unknown.

The gene calls are TRBV10-1 and TRBJ2-3; TRBD1 matches at 7 bases. Sequencing was performed on PBMCs. The clonotype originates from a man in his forties in good health and CMV-seronegative. The CDR3: CASSGHNSTGTTVDTQYF. Written as DNA, the CDR3 is TGCGCCAGCAGTGGTCACAACTCGACAGGGACCACAGTAGATACGCAGTATTTT.